The T cell receptor (beta chain) under discussion was sequenced for a study of T cell clonality in common variable immunodeficiency. Patients and controls were mostly of Caucasian heritage. Heparinized whole blood, roughly 5 to 8 ml, came from each donor. In its sample, this clone was seen many times. Its antigen is currently unknown. Read sequence stops 3 residues before the CDR3 end, and the germline J gene provides the missing end. Whole-study findings and limits: Fewer deletions and N-nucleotide insertions were reportedly seen in common variable immunodeficiency TCR beta sequences.

Repertoires were generated with immunoSEQ multiplex PCR, while TCRdb's copy carries only in-frame clones and drops some. There are roughly 40,000 clones in the sample, none observed a single time. Germline V gives CDR1 SGHRS, CDR2 YFSETQ. The CDR3 has 15 residues. V lost 2 bases and J lost 1, with 7 bases in between. The sample was peripheral blood mononuclear cells. The TCR sequence derives from a person between 18 and 70 years old in good health. The chain couples TRBV5-1 to TRBJ2-6; no firm D call. The CDR3 sequence is CASSFYRSGANVLTF. The sequenced part of the CDR3 DNA is TGCGCCAGCAGCTTCTATCGATCTGGGGCCAACGTC.